This is a list of T cell receptor beta chains from one sample in a study of T cell clonotyping in hematopoietic cell transplantation. Assay used: immunoSEQ multiplex PCR; TCRdb lists only in-frame clones, some missing. The sample lists fewer than 30,000 clones, around 95% occurring once. Material for sequencing was peripheral blood mononuclear cells. The source of these receptors is a man in his fifties in good health. Some clones in this sample may be carry-over from other donors' samples. The CDR3 runs from the conserved cysteine through the conserved F or W. The order of the fields is D gene, clone size, J gene, V gene, CDR3 protein, CDR3 DNA. A D gene is named only where the DNA matches it firmly. Clone size is given for some rows only: seen once, a few or many times, or a class if the clone is expanded.

>NA|NA|TRBJ1-1|TRBV30
CAWSVANTEAFF
TGTGCCTGGAGTGTAGCTAACACTGAAGCTTTCTTT
>NA|NA|TRBJ1-5|TRBV5-1
CASSLEGGDQPQHF
TGCGCCAGCAGCTTAGAAGGGGGAGATCAGCCCCAGCATTTT
>NA|NA|TRBJ2-5|TRBV7-2
CASSTQSTGHQETQYF
TGTGCCAGCAGCACTCAATCGACAGGCCACCAAGAGACCCAGTACTTC
>NA|once|TRBJ2-3|TRBV29-1
CSVTRTGTDTQYF
TGCAGCGTGACGAGAACGGGCACAGATACGCAGTATTTT
>NA|NA|TRBJ2-3|TRBV11-2
CASSSSGDTQYF
TGTGCCAGCAGCTCCTCCGGCGATACGCAGTATTTT
>TRBD2|NA|TRBJ2-7|TRBV7-2
CASSLAGGGNEQYF
TGTGCCAGCAGCTTAGCGGGCGGGGGTAACGAGCAGTACTTC
>NA|NA|TRBJ1-1|TRBV11-2
CASSLGLRQAEAFF
TGTGCCAGCAGCTTAGGCCTAAGACAGGCTGAAGCTTTCTTT
>TRBD1|once|TRBJ2-7|TRBV9
CASSARTGLPEQYF
TGTGCCAGCAGCGCCAGGACAGGTCTACCTGAGCAGTACTTC
>NA|NA|TRBJ1-5|TRBV29-1
CSVLEGGNQPQHF
TGCAGCGTCCTAGAGGGTGGTAATCAGCCCCAGCATTTT
>NA|NA|TRBJ2-3|TRBV5-1
CASSFSGKTDTQYF
TGCGCCAGCAGCTTCTCGGGGAAGACAGATACGCAGTATTTT
>TRBD1|NA|TRBJ2-7|TRBV19
CASSTWDREASYEQYF
TGTGCCAGTAGTACCTGGGACAGGGAGGCGTCCTACGAGCAGTACTTC
>NA|NA|TRBJ2-1|TRBV11-2
CASSTRTPRGINYNEQFF
TGTGCCAGCAGCACTCGAACCCCCCGCGGGATTAACTACAATGAGCAGTTCTTC
>NA|NA|TRBJ2-5|TRBV7-3
CASSLTHPGTQETQYF
TGTGCCAGCAGCTTAACCCATCCCGGGACTCAAGAGACCCAGTACTTC
>NA|NA|TRBJ1-2|TRBV5-1
CASSPQIDGNYGYTF
TGCGCCAGCAGCCCCCAGATCGACGGGAACTATGGCTACACCTTC
>TRBD1|NA|TRBJ1-5|TRBV6-5
CATRLQGGINQPQHF
TGTGCCACCCGCCTACAGGGGGGAATCAATCAGCCCCAGCATTTT
>NA|NA|TRBJ1-2|TRBV28
CASSSTGQVVVSYGYTF
TGTGCCAGCAGTTCGACCGGGCAGGTCGTCGTATCCTATGGCTACACCTTC
>TRBD1|NA|TRBJ2-3|TRBV11-2
CASETGTMDTQYF
TGTGCCAGTGAGACAGGGACAATGGATACGCAGTATTTT
>NA|NA|TRBJ1-2|TRBV6-5
CASSYSWGHKTSGYTF
TGTGCCAGCAGTTACTCATGGGGGCACAAGACCTCTGGCTACACCTTC
>NA|NA|TRBJ1-6|TRBV2
CASSDPSSYNSPLHF
TGTGCCAGCAGTGATCCGAGCTCCTATAATTCACCCCTCCACTTT
>TRBD1|once|TRBJ1-1|TRBV6-6
CASSPTGGNTEAFF
TGTGCCAGCAGCCCTACAGGGGGGAACACTGAAGCTTTCTTT
>NA|once|TRBJ1-4|TRBV9
CASSVAGGSEKLFF
TGTGCCAGCAGCGTAGCAGGAGGAAGCGAAAAACTGTTTTTT
>NA|once|TRBJ2-3|TRBV11-3
CASSLGGASTDTQYF
TGTGCCAGCAGCTTAGGCGGTGCTAGCACAGATACGCAGTATTTT
>NA|NA|TRBJ1-6|TRBV5-1
CASSLGYNSPLHF
TGCGCCAGCAGCTTGGGTTATAATTCACCCCTCCACTTT
>TRBD1|NA|TRBJ2-3|TRBV19
CASSIGQGSDTQYF
TGTGCCAGTAGTATCGGACAGGGATCAGATACGCAGTATTTT
>TRBD1|NA|TRBJ2-5|TRBV6-5
CASSGLGTAEETQYF
TGTGCCAGCAGTGGCCTCGGGACAGCCGAAGAGACCCAGTACTTC
>NA|NA|TRBJ1-1|TRBV19
CASSSTAGTEAFF
TGTGCCAGTAGTAGTACAGCGGGCACTGAAGCTTTCTTT
>NA|NA|TRBJ1-2|TRBV10-3
CAISESPGQSAGYTF
TGTGCCATCAGTGAGTCCCCGGGACAATCGGCCGGCTACACCTTC
>NA|once|TRBJ1-1|TRBV5-1
CASSLVGGGDTEAFF
TGCGCCAGCAGCTTGGTGGGGGGTGGCGACACTGAAGCTTTCTTT
>TRBD1|NA|TRBJ2-5|TRBV6-6
CASSQGQQQETQYF
TGTGCCAGCAGTCAGGGACAGCAACAAGAGACCCAGTACTTC
>NA|once|TRBJ1-2|TRBV5-1
CASSSSYGYTF
TGCGCCAGCAGCTCGAGCTATGGCTACACCTTC
>NA|NA|TRBJ2-6|TRBV19
CASSHVSGANVLTF
TGTGCCAGTAGTCATGTCTCTGGGGCCAACGTCCTGACTTTC
>NA|NA|TRBJ1-1|TRBV30
CARLRDGEAFF
TGTGCCCGGCTGCGGGACGGTGAAGCTTTCTTT
>TRBD1|NA|TRBJ1-6|TRBV7-9
CASSPPRTGGNSPLHF
TGTGCCAGCAGTCCACCTAGGACAGGGGGTAATTCACCCCTCCACTTT
>NA|NA|TRBJ1-6|TRBV6-5
CASSYEGIPISPLHF
TGTGCCAGCAGTTACGAGGGAATACCGATTTCACCCCTCCACTTT
>NA|NA|TRBJ2-3|TRBV4-3
CASSEDAEDTDTQYF
TGCGCCAGCAGCGAAGATGCAGAGGACACAGATACGCAGTATTTT
>NA|NA|TRBJ2-7|TRBV19
CASSIMGRSYEQYF
TGTGCCAGTAGTATTATGGGACGGAGCTACGAGCAGTACTTC
>NA|NA|TRBJ1-6|TRBV6-5
CASRRQNNSPLHF
TGTGCCAGCAGGCGACAGAATAATTCACCCCTCCACTTT
>NA|once|TRBJ2-7|TRBV28
CASTVGGSLYEQYF
TGTGCCAGCACAGTTGGGGGCAGCCTCTACGAGCAGTACTTC
>NA|NA|TRBJ1-2|TRBV28
CASTTGTYGYTF
TGTGCCAGCACCACAGGGACCTATGGCTACACCTTC
>NA|NA|TRBJ1-2|TRBV6-5
CASSYSGRGNYGYTF
TGTGCCAGCAGTTACTCAGGCAGGGGTAACTATGGCTACACCTTC
>TRBD1|NA|TRBJ1-1|TRBV7-2
CASSLGGTGTEAFF
TGTGCCAGCAGCTTAGGGGGGACAGGGACTGAAGCTTTCTTT
>NA|once|TRBJ1-3|TRBV4-1
CASSQDGGTGNTIYF
TGCGCCAGCAGCCAAGATGGGGGGACAGGAAACACCATATATTTT
>NA|NA|TRBJ2-2|TRBV29-1
CSVGKVDTGELFF
TGCAGCGTCGGAAAAGTAGACACCGGGGAGCTGTTTTTT
>NA|NA|TRBJ2-7|TRBV6-6
CASRSGQTYEQYF
TGTGCCAGCAGATCGGGCCAGACCTACGAGCAGTACTTC
>TRBD2|once|TRBJ2-3|TRBV2
CASSEKRGGRDTQYF
TGTGCCAGCAGTGAAAAGCGGGGGGGCCGTGATACGCAGTATTTT
>NA|NA|TRBJ1-2|TRBV19
CASSIRDTNYGYTF
TGTGCCAGTAGTATCAGGGACACCAACTATGGCTACACCTTC
>NA|NA|TRBJ2-4|TRBV7-2
CASSPQPGAKNIQYF
TGTGCCAGCAGCCCTCAGCCGGGAGCCAAAAACATTCAGTACTTC
>NA|NA|TRBJ1-2|TRBV27
CASTPQGSGRYGYTF
TGTGCCAGCACCCCCCAGGGGTCTGGACGTTATGGCTACACCTTC
>NA|NA|TRBJ1-2|TRBV5-1
CASSLGSNRNYGYTF
TGCGCCAGCAGCTTGGGCTCCAACCGGAACTATGGCTACACCTTC
>TRBD1|NA|TRBJ1-2|TRBV5-6
CASSSPRTGSLYGYTF
TGTGCCAGCAGCTCGCCCCGGACAGGGAGCCTCTATGGCTACACCTTC
>NA|NA|TRBJ2-7|TRBV4-1
CASSQDRPPYEQYF
TGCGCCAGCAGCCAAGATCGGCCCCCTTACGAGCAGTACTTC
>NA|NA|TRBJ2-7|TRBV6-6
CAPVGGTLNYEQYF
TGTGCCCCCGTGGGGGGGACACTAAACTACGAGCAGTACTTC
>TRBD2|NA|TRBJ2-1|TRBV7-3
CASSLNYAGGLNEQFF
TGTGCCAGCAGCTTAAATTACGCGGGGGGGCTCAATGAGCAGTTCTTC
>NA|once|TRBJ1-4|TRBV27
CASSLLAGDEKLFF
TGTGCCAGCAGTCTGCTGGCGGGGGATGAAAAACTGTTTTTT
>NA|NA|TRBJ1-2|TRBV28
CASSAYPGNRGYTF
TGTGCCAGCAGCGCATATCCAGGGAATCGTGGCTACACCTTC
>NA|NA|TRBJ2-7|TRBV7-3
CASSLTAGSSYEQYF
TGTGCCAGCAGCTTAACGGCAGGGAGTTCCTACGAGCAGTACTTC
>TRBD1|NA|TRBJ1-1|TRBV6-5
CASFRGLANTEAFF
TGTGCCAGCTTCAGGGGGCTGGCGAACACTGAAGCTTTCTTT
>NA|NA|TRBJ1-6|TRBV7-2
CASSLRDQRVSPLHF
TGTGCCAGCAGCTTACGGGACCAGAGGGTATCACCCCTCCACTTT
>NA|NA|TRBJ1-3|TRBV7-9
CARDGGRSGNTIYF
TGTGCCAGGGATGGGGGACGCTCTGGAAACACCATATATTTT
>NA|NA|TRBJ1-3|TRBV30
CAWSAGNTIYF
TGTGCCTGGAGTGCTGGAAACACCATATATTTT